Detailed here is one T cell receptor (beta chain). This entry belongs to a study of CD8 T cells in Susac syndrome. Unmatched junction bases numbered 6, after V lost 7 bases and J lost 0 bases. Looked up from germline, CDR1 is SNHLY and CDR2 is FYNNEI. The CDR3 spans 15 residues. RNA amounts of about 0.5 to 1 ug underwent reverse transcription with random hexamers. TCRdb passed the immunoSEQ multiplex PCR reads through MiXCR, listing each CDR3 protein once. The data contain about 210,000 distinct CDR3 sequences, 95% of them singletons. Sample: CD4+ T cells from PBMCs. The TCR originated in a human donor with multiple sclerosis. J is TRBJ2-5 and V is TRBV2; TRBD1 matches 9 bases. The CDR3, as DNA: TGTGCCAGCATGAAGGACAGGGGTTACCAAGAGACCCAGTACTTC. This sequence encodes CASMKDRGYQETQYF.